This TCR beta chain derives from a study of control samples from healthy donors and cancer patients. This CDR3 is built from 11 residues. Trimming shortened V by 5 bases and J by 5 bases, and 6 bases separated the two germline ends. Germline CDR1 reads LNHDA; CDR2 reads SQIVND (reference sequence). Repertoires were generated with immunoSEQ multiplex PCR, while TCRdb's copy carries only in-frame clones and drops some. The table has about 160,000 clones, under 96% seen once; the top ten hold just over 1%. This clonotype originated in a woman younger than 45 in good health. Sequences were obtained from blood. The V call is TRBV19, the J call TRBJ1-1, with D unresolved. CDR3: CASSPGTEAFF. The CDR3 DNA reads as TGTGCCAGTAGTCCGGGAACTGAAGCTTTCTTT.